This paragraph reports one T cell receptor (beta chain). The target antigen is unknown. The junction departs from the called germline gene at one end, perhaps through a read error. Approximately 9.2 milliliters was the volume of peripheral blood drawn from each donor. The sample belongs to a study of blood T cells in healthy people across ages. Looking at the study overall: Capture by template switching was about one barcoded beta molecule per two T cells. Study outcomes and limitations: Greater diversity and more naive CD4+ cells were seen in long-lived donors than in aged donors. Correlation between TCR beta diversity and naive T cell percentage was strong.

Combining a sample-barcoded 5' primer with a J-beta primer mix, a second PCR ran for about 6 to 11 cycles. TCRdb ran MiXCR on the 5' RACE reads and lists one entry per CDR3 protein. The data contain 700,000 to 950,000 distinct CDR3 sequences, roughly 44% of them singletons. This CDR3 region has 12 residues. Looked up from germline, CDR1 is MNHEY and CDR2 is SVGAGI. The sample consisted of blood. The chain carries TRBV6-5 and TRBJ1-1, with no clear D. This sequence was found in a woman aged 55-75 years in good health. CDR3 DNA sequence: TGTGCCAGCGGTTACAGGAACACTGAAGCTTTCTTT. Translated, it gives CASGYRNTEAFF.